The source of this T cell receptor beta chain is a study of PD-L1 blockade in urothelial cancer (dated 2017 in TCRdb). Background for the entire study: Therapy was started at some point between 2013 and 2015 for all patients, and atezolizumab 1,200 mg was administered intravenously every 3 weeks. About 90% of the 29 patients were males with bladder-origin urothelial cancer, and about 65% of the roughly 30 reported a prior smoking history. An ECOG performance status of 0 or 1 was recorded for the patients, and 0 to 3 prior chemotherapy regimens had been received by the patients. Blood samples were analyzed at two time points: 3 weeks after treatment start (second dose) and 6 weeks after treatment start. Blood samples yielded a median of 141,255 T cells and some 80,000 unique TCRs, with median clonality approximately 0.08. Somatic, immune and clinical correlates of response to PD-L1 blockade with atezolizumab in urothelial cancer were the focus of an exploratory multi-omic analysis. TCR sequencing covered pretreatment tumor samples and matched, serially collected peripheral blood taken before and after atezolizumab treatment. Durable clinical benefit was defined as progression-free survival longer than 6 months, and TCR features were also tested against progression-free and overall survival. In the same patients who had TCR sequencing, pretreatment tumors also underwent whole exome sequencing and RNA sequencing. Some ten patients reached durable clinical benefit, while 15 to 25 patients did not. Pretreatment blood TCR-seq was available for 27 to 30 patients, at least one posttreatment blood collection was obtained for around 25 patients, and tumor TCR-seq was available for around 25 patients. Overall results and qualifications from the work: Because of the small sample size (n ≈ 31) and the many exploratory analyses performed, the results are intended to be regarded as hypothesis-generating. A pretreatment peripheral blood TCR clonality below the median was linked to improved progression-free and overall survival. Among patients with durable benefit, tumor-associated TCR clones showed greater expansion in peripheral blood 3 weeks after treatment started (n of about 21, p = 0.022).

Regarding this clone: There is no known antigen for this receptor. No base qualities exist here, and no much larger clone lies one base off it.

Synthetic TCR analog templates were spiked into each PCR to estimate absolute template abundance from read counts. TCRbeta CDR3 regions were amplified from genomic DNA with bias-controlled V and J gene primers using the immunoSEQ assay. Rearranged TCRbeta segments were sequenced at approximately 20X coverage. The study's own analysis went as follows. Sequencing errors were corrected by clustering and CDR3s were annotated against IMGT to assign V, D and J genes. Out-of-frame and stop-codon sequences were excluded, and only productive TCRbeta rearrangements were used in downstream analyses. Clonality was calculated as one minus the Shannon entropy normalized by the log of the number of unique productive sequences. Clones differing between time points or between blood and tumor were identified by Fisher's exact test with Benjamini-Hochberg correction at adjusted p below 0.01. TCRdb obtained this table from immuneACCESS and retained in-frame rearrangements with V and J assigned. These tables miss some clones; where compared with another copy, unresolved V genes account for less than half of the shortfall, and the remainder is unexplained. The V and J calls and clone size were taken over from that table, and D and trimming were inferred from the DNA. Here the sample has tens of thousands of clones; roughly nine tenths occur a single time. Together, the top ten hold about 7.3% of the sample.

Interpreted using the paper, the time point label stands for: peripheral blood 6 weeks after treatment start. A total of under 35 patients with locally advanced or metastatic urothelial carcinoma, treated at Memorial Sloan Kettering on a trial protocol, made up the cohort. Peripheral blood mononuclear cells were collected pretreatment and during treatment, with between 1 and 8 total time points per patient. The Qiagen DNeasy Blood extraction kit was used to purify genomic DNA from total PBMCs and tumor samples. PBMCs were collected pretreatment and during treatment and were isolated and stored as previously described. The CDR3 numbers 13 residues from cysteine through phenylalanine. The retained sequence is limited to the CDR3, 39 bases, with the frame set at the first base. CDR1 and CDR2, per the germline V gene, are ENHRY and SYGVKD. V has 11 bases trimmed and J has 8 bases trimmed; junction bases matching no gene number 10.

The sequence is built from TRBV10-3 and TRBJ1-2; 11 bases in between match TRBD1. The sequences come from PBMCs, collected around atezolizumab (anti-PD-L1) treatment. This TCR derives from a man aged 65 to 79 with urothelial cancer. In nucleotides, the sequence is TGTGCCTCCGGACAGGGGGCGCGCCGCGGCTACACCTTC. This translates into CASGQGARRGYTF.